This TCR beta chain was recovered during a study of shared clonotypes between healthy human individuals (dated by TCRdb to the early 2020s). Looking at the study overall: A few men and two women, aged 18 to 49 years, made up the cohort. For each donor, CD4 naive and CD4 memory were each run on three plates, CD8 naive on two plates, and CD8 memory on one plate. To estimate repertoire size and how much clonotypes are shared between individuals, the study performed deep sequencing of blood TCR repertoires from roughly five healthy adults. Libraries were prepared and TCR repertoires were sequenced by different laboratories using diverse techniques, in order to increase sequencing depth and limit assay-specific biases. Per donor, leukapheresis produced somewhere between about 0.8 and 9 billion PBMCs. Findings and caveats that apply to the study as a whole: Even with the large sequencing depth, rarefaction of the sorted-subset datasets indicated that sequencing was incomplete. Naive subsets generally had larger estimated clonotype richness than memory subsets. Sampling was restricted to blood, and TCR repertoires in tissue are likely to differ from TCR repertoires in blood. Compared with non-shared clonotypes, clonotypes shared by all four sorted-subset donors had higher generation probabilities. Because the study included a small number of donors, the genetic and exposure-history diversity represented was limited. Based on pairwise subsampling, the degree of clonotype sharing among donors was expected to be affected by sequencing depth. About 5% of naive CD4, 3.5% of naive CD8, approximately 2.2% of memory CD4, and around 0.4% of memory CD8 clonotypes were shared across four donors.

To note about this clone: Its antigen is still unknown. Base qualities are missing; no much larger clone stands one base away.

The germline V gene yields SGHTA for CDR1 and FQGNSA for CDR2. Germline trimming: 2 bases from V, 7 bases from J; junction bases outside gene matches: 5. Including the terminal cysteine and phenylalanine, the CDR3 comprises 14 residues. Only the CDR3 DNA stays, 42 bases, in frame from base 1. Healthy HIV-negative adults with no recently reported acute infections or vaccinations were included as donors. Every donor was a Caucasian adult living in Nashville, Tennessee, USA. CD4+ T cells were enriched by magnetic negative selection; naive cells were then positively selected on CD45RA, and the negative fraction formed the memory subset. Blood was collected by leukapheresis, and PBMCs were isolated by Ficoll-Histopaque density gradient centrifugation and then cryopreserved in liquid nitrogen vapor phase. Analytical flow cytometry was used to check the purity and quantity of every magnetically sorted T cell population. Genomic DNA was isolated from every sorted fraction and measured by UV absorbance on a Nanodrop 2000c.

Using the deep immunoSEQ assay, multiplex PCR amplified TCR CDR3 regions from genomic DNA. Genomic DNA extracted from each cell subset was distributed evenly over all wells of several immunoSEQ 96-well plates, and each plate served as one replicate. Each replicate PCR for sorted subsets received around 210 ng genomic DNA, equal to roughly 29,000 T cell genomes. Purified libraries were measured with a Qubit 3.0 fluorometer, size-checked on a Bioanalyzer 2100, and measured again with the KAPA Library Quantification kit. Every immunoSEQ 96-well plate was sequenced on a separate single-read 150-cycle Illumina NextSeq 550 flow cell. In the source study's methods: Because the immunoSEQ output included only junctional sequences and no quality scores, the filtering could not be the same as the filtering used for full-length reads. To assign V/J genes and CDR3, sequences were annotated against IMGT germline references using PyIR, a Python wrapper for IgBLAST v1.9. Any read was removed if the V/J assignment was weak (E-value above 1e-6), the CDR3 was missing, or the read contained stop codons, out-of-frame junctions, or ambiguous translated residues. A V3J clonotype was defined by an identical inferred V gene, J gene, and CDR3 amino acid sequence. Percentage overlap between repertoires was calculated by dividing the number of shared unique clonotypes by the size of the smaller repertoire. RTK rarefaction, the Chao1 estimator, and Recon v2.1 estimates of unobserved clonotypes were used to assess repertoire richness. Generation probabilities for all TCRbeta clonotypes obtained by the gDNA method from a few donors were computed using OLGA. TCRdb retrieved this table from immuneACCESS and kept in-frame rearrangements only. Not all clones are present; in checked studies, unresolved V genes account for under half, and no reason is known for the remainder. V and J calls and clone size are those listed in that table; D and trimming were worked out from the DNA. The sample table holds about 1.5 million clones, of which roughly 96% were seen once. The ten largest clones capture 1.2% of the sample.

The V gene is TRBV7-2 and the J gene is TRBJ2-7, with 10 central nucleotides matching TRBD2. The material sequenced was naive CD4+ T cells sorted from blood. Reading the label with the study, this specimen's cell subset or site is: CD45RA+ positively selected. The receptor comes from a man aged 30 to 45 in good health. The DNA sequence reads TGTGCCAGCAGCTTACCCAGCGGGAGGGGTGAGCAGTACTTC. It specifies CASSLPSGRGEQYF. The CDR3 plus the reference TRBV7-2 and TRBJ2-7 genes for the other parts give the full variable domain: GAGVSQSPSNKVTEKGKDVELRCDPISGHTALYWYRQSLGQGLEFLIYFQGNSAPDKSGLPSDRFSAERTGGSVSTLTIQRTQQEDSAVYLCASSLPSGRGEQYFGPGTRLTVT.